The rows below give T cell receptor beta chains drawn from one sample of a study of blood T cell repertoires in COVID-19. Assay: immunoSEQ multiplex PCR; the TCRdb copy retains only in-frame clones and omits some. The sample yields 100,000 to 150,000 clones, approximately 80% seen once. The source material was peripheral blood. These receptor sequences come from a woman aged 45-60 years with acute or convalescent COVID-19. Each CDR3 is given with its conserved first and last residue. Fields, in order: clone size, D gene, V gene, J gene, CDR3 DNA, CDR3 protein. D genes are given only for firm matches. Rows give clone size only sometimes, using once, few, many, or a class for an expanded clone.

>NA|NA|TRBV18|TRBJ2-7
TGTGCCAGCTCACCAGAGGCAGGGCTGAACGAGCAGTACTTC
CASSPEAGLNEQYF
>NA|NA|TRBV27|TRBJ2-1
TGTGCCAGCAGTTTTCGCCGGACTACCTACAATGAGCAGTTCTTC
CASSFRRTTYNEQFF
>NA|NA|TRBV2|TRBJ2-5
TGTGCCAGCAGCCGGGATTTAGAGACCCAGTACTTC
CASSRDLETQYF
>NA|TRBD2|TRBV6-5|TRBJ2-3
TGTGCCAGCAGTATTAGCGGGGGCACAGATACGCAGTATTTT
CASSISGGTDTQYF
>few|NA|TRBV6-5|TRBJ1-5
TGTGCCAGCAGCATCCAGGGCCCCGATCAGCCCCAGCATTTT
CASSIQGPDQPQHF
>NA|TRBD2|TRBV7-9|TRBJ2-1
TGTGCCAGCAGCTTCACTCGTCCAGGACTAGCACATGAGCAGTTCTTC
CASSFTRPGLAHEQFF
>NA|NA|TRBV30|TRBJ1-1
TGTGCCTGGAGTGTAGGGGGGACTATGAACACTGAAGCTTTCTTT
CAWSVGGTMNTEAFF
>NA|NA|TRBV5-1|TRBJ2-6
TGCGCCAGCAGCTTTCGGAGCTCTGGGGCCAACGTCCTGACTTTC
CASSFRSSGANVLTF
>NA|NA|TRBV5-1|TRBJ1-1
TGCGCCAGCAGCTTCAGGCTCACGGGGACTGAAGCTTTCTTT
CASSFRLTGTEAFF
>NA|NA|TRBV15|TRBJ2-5
TGTGCCACCAGCAGTGTAAGGGGAGGTTCAGAGACCCAGTACTTC
CATSSVRGGSETQYF
>NA|NA|TRBV21-1|TRBJ2-7
TGTGCCAGCAGCAAAGGAGGAAGCTTC
CASSKGGSF
>NA|NA|TRBV14|TRBJ2-1
TGTGCCAGCAGCCAACCAGGCCTAACCTACAATGAGCAGTTCTTC
CASSQPGLTYNEQFF
>NA|TRBD2|TRBV7-8|TRBJ2-7
TGTGCCAGCAGCTTATATACTAGCGGGAGCTCCTACGAGCAGTACTTC
CASSLYTSGSSYEQYF
>once|NA|TRBV7-9|TRBJ1-1
TGTGCCAGCAGCTCTATAGGGGGCACTGAAGCTTTCTTT
CASSSIGGTEAFF
>NA|NA|TRBV19|TRBJ1-2
TGTGCCAGTAGTAGGGGACTCATAAACTATGGCTACACCTTC
CASSRGLINYGYTF
>NA|TRBD2|TRBV7-8|TRBJ2-3
TGTGCCAGCAGCTACCCCCTGGGTAGCGGGATCACAGATACGCAGTATTTT
CASSYPLGSGITDTQYF
>NA|TRBD1|TRBV6-2/TRBV6-3|TRBJ2-5
TGTGCCAGCAGTCCCCAGGGGGCGACAATCCAAGAGACCCAGTACTTC
CASSPQGATIQETQYF
>NA|NA|TRBV19|TRBJ1-5
TGTGCCAGTAGACTGTATAGCAATCAGCCCCAGCATTTT
CASRLYSNQPQHF
>NA|NA|TRBV21-1|TRBJ2-5
TGTGCCAGCAGTTCCGACGGAACTAGCGGGTCGAAGACCCAGTACTTC
CASSSDGTSGSKTQYF
>NA|TRBD1|TRBV3-1/TRBV3-2|TRBJ2-3
TGTGCCAGCAGCCAAAACAAAGGTGGGGACAGGGCGACAGATACGCAGTATTTT
CASSQNKGGDRATDTQYF
>NA|TRBD1|TRBV3-1/TRBV3-2|TRBJ2-1
TGTGCCAGCAGCAACCAGGGGGCGCGGAAACACAATGAGCAGTTCTTC
CASSNQGARKHNEQFF
>NA|NA|TRBV25-1|TRBJ1-1
TGTGCCAGCAGTGACTCCGGGTCGGGGAACACTGAAGCTTTCTTT
CASSDSGSGNTEAFF
>NA|TRBD1|TRBV29-1|TRBJ1-1
TGCAGCGTTGAAGATCAGGGACAGGGCATGAACACTGAAGCTTTCTTT
CSVEDQGQGMNTEAFF
>NA|NA|TRBV5-5|TRBJ1-2
TGTGCCAGCAGCTTTCAGGGTGGCAGCTATGGCTACACCTTC
CASSFQGGSYGYTF
>NA|TRBD2|TRBV6-5|TRBJ2-1
TGTGCCAGCAGTTACTCGGGGACTAGAATCTATGAGCAGTTCTTC
CASSYSGTRIYEQFF
>NA|TRBD2|TRBV27|TRBJ2-3
TGTGCCAGCAGTTTAGGACTAGCGGGGTCCCTCACAGATACGCAGTATTTT
CASSLGLAGSLTDTQYF
>NA|NA|TRBV4-1|TRBJ2-7
TGCGCCAGCTCTCCGGTACTAGGTCGGGCACGCGAGCAGTACTTC
CASSPVLGRAREQYF
>NA|TRBD2|TRBV9|TRBJ2-1
TGTGCCAGCAGCGTAAGCGGGGGATCATACAATGAGCAGTTCTTC
CASSVSGGSYNEQFF
>NA|NA|TRBV9|TRBJ1-2
TGTGCCAGCAGCGTAGGAGGTTACAACTATGGCTACACCTTC
CASSVGGYNYGYTF
>NA|NA|TRBV7-3|TRBJ1-1
TGTGCCAGCAGCTTGATCGGCGGTGAAGCTTTCTTT
CASSLIGGEAFF
>NA|TRBD2|TRBV2|TRBJ2-5
TGTGCCAGCAGCGATAGCGGGGGCTCCGTCGGGACCCAGTACTTC
CASSDSGGSVGTQYF
>NA|NA|TRBV5-1|TRBJ1-1
TGCGCCAGCAGCTTGTGGTCTGGACAGAACACTGAAGCTTTCTTT
CASSLWSGQNTEAFF
>NA|TRBD1|TRBV10-3|TRBJ2-2
TGTGCCATCAGTGAGTCGGGACAGAGGACCGGGGAGCTGTTTTTT
CAISESGQRTGELFF
>NA|TRBD1|TRBV5-5|TRBJ1-2
TGTGCCAGCAGCCAGGGGGGACAGAATAACTATGGCTACACCTTC
CASSQGGQNNYGYTF
>NA|NA|TRBV7-9|TRBJ1-6
TGTGCCAGCAGCTTAGATGCGAATAATTCACCCCTCCACTTT
CASSLDANNSPLHF
>NA|TRBD1|TRBV13|TRBJ1-1
TGTGCCAGCAGCCCCTATTCGACAGGGATTCCTGAAGCTTTCTTT
CASSPYSTGIPEAFF
>NA|TRBD2|TRBV19|TRBJ2-1
TGTGCCAGTAGTATAGAACTAGCGGGCGAGCAGTTCTTC
CASSIELAGEQFF
>once|TRBD2|TRBV3-1/TRBV3-2|TRBJ2-1
TGTGCCAGCAGTCTTACCGGGGGGAATGAGCAGTTCTTC
CASSLTGGNEQFF
>NA|TRBD1|TRBV7-3|TRBJ1-1
TGTGCCAGCAGTTCTGGGACAGCAAACACTGAAGCTTTCTTT
CASSSGTANTEAFF
>few|NA|TRBV6-5|TRBJ2-3
TGTGCCAGCAGTTACCGGGGGGCGGGCACAGATACGCAGTATTTT
CASSYRGAGTDTQYF
>NA|NA|TRBV18|TRBJ2-1
TGTGCCAGCTCACCCAGGGATGAGCAGTTCTTC
CASSPRDEQFF
>NA|TRBD2|TRBV28|TRBJ2-1
TGTGCCAGCATCGGAGCGACTAGCGGGAGACATGAGCAGTTCTTC
CASIGATSGRHEQFF
>NA|TRBD2|TRBV9|TRBJ2-5
TGTGCCAGCAGCGCCGGGGGGTCGGAGACCCAGTACTTC
CASSAGGSETQYF
>NA|TRBD1|TRBV6-5|TRBJ1-6
TGTGCCAGCAGGTACAGGGGAGGCTCCTATAATTCACCCCTCCACTTT
CASRYRGGSYNSPLHF
>NA|TRBD1|TRBV28|TRBJ1-6
TGTGCCAGCAGTTCCCTAGGGGGTTGGGGACAGGGTAATTCACCCCTCCACTTT
CASSSLGGWGQGNSPLHF
>NA|TRBD1|TRBV7-2|TRBJ1-5
TGTGCCAGCAGTACAGGGGTTCAGCCCCAGCATTTT
CASSTGVQPQHF